The 20 T cell receptor beta chains listed next were all sequenced from one sample in a study of cytomegalovirus exposure and HLA in healthy donors. Amplification used 60 Vbeta primers and 13 Jbeta primers. The method was immunoSEQ multiplex PCR; TCRdb's version includes in-frame clones alone and lacks a portion of them. The repertoire holds some 150,000 clones, with roughly 80% as singletons. The sequencing sample was made of PBMCs. Receptor source: a young woman in good health and CMV-seronegative.

The V gene is TRBV5-1, the J gene TRBJ1-2; 8 nucleotides align to TRBD1. There are 14 residues in the CDR3. V dropped 4 bases and J dropped 8; count of bases not matched to a gene: 10. Germline V gene sequence: CDR1 SGHRS, CDR2 YFSETQ. DNA for the CDR3: TGCGCCAGCAGCCCCGGACAGGGAGGCGGCGGCTACACCTTC. This codes for CASSPGQGGGGYTF. Full variable domain (remainder filled in from reference TRBV5-1 and TRBJ1-2): KAGVTQTPRYLIKTRGQQVTLSCSPISGHRSVSWYQQTPGQGLQFLFEYFSETQRNKGNFPGRFSGRQFSNSRSEMNVSTLELGDSALYLCASSPGQGGGGYTFGSGTRLTVV.

The chain is built from TRBV7-9 and TRBJ2-1, with TRBD1 matching 7 bases. The CDR3 is 15 amino acids. Germline-derived CDR1 and CDR2 are SEHNR and FQNEAQ (reference sequence). The V gene end was trimmed by 5 bases and the J gene end by 7 bases; junction bases not matched to a gene: 11. The CDR3 coding sequence is TGTGCCAGCAGCCCGACAGGGATGTTGGGGAATGAGCAGTTCTTC. Amino acids: CASSPTGMLGNEQFF.

The gene calls are TRBV7-9 and TRBJ2-1; tentative D call: TRBD2 (6 bases). Germline CDR1 is SEHNR and CDR2 is FQNEAQ (reference sequence). The germline V and J ends were trimmed by 2 bases and 5 bases, with 10 bases remaining between them. The length of the CDR3 is 14 residues. CDR3 nucleotide sequence: TGTGCCAGCAGCTTATCGATAGCGGACAATGAGCAGTTCTTC. Protein product: CASSLSIADNEQFF.

The CDR3 protein is CAWSVLQGVYGYTF. In nucleotides, the CDR3 is TGTGCCTGGAGTGTACTACAGGGTGTCTATGGCTACACCTTC. The chain joins TRBV30 to TRBJ1-2; a weak D match, TRBD1 (6 bases). The germline V and J ends were trimmed by 0 bases and 4 bases, with 12 bases remaining between them. Germline V CDR1 and CDR2: GTSNPN, SVGIG (reference sequence). This CDR3 has 14 amino acids.

The chain joins TRBV2 to TRBJ2-7, with D tentatively TRBD2 (6 bases). The V end lost 7 bases, the J end lost 6 bases, and 16 bases lay between the germline ends. The CDR3 runs 13 residues. CDR1 and CDR2 (germline): SNHLY, FYNNEI. The CDR3 nucleotides are TGTGCCAGCATGAGCCTAGCGCTCAGCGAGCAGTACTTC. Its translation: CASMSLALSEQYF.

This clone came up a few times. The chain carries TRBV28 and TRBJ1-1; D possibly corresponds to TRBD1 (5 bases). Germline values: CDR1 MDHEN, CDR2 SYDVKM. V was trimmed by 6 bases and J by 8 bases, leaving 16 bases between them. This CDR3 is 13 amino acids long. CDR3 sequence reads: CASSIAGPWEAFF. The CDR3 coding sequence is TGTGCCAGCAGCATAGCAGGGCCCTGGGAAGCTTTCTTT.

Only a few counts were recorded for this clone. This chain connects TRBV9 to TRBJ2-5; 11 nucleotides agree with TRBD1. Near its end, the DNA agrees better with TRBJ2-7, so the J call may be wrong. CDR3 size: 14 residues. Germline CDR1 SGDLS, CDR2 YYNGEE. The DNA for the CDR3 is TGTGCCAGCAGCAAGGGACAGGGGGTCTACGAGCAGTACTTC. It codes for CASSKGQGVYEQYF.

The CDR3 is CASKTGGADGYTF. The CDR3 nucleotides are TGTGCCAGCAAAACAGGGGGCGCGGATGGCTACACCTTC. The chain couples TRBV27 to TRBJ1-2, with 9 bases that match TRBD1. The CDR3 is made up of 13 amino acids. The germline CDR1 and CDR2 sequences are MNHEY and SMNVEV (reference sequence). Losses at the gene ends were 7 bases for V and 6 bases for J; bases not matched to a gene: 6.

V and J are TRBV5-4 and TRBJ2-1; a possible D gene is TRBD2 (6 bases). The germline V and J ends were trimmed by 0 bases and 6 bases, with 10 bases remaining between them. The CDR3 runs to 14 residues. Per the germline V gene, CDR1 is SGHNT and CDR2 is YYREEE (reference sequence). CDR3 residues: CASSLVRRGNEQFF. The CDR3 nucleotides read TGTGCCAGCAGCTTGGTCCGGAGGGGCAATGAGCAGTTCTTC.

The CDR3 DNA is TGTGCCAGCAGCTTGGAGGCCGGGGCTGGAAACACCATATATTTT. The encoded protein is CASSLEAGAGNTIYF. The chain employs TRBV5-4 and TRBJ1-3; the D is unclear. The CDR3 loop spans 15 amino acids. V was pared by 0 bases and J by 2 bases, with 9 bases between. Germline V lookup: CDR1 SGHNT, CDR2 YYREEE (reference sequence).

CDR3 protein: CASSSDRVANNEQFF. The CDR3 DNA reads TGTGCCAGCAGCTCCGACAGGGTCGCTAACAATGAGCAGTTCTTC. This chain connects TRBV7-3 to TRBJ2-7; TRBD1 aligns across 7 bases. TRBJ2-1 explains the end of the DNA better; the J call may be wrong. CDR3 size: 15 residues. Germline V gene sequence: CDR1 SGHTA, CDR2 FQGTGA.

The chain combines TRBV6-5 with TRBJ1-4, with TRBD1 as a possible D gene (6 bases). The CDR3 loop spans 16 amino acids. Trimming cost V 0 bases and J 7 bases, with 15 bases left between them. CDR1 is MNHEY, CDR2 SVGAGI, per germline. The CDR3: CASSYSTGTRAEKLFF. The CDR3 bases are TGTGCCAGCAGTTACTCGACCGGGACAAGGGCTGAAAAACTGTTTTTT.

This clone showed up just a few times. The genes are TRBV5-8 and TRBJ2-1; 12 bases line up with TRBD2. The V and J ends lost 4 bases and 4 bases, in that order; junction bases with no gene match: 3. Germline lookup yields CDR1 SGHTS and CDR2 YDEGEE. The CDR3 has 15 amino acids. CDR3 DNA: TGTGCCAGCAGCGTGGGACTAGCGGGTTACAATGAGCAGTTCTTC. It codes for CASSVGLAGYNEQFF.

The DNA of the CDR3 is TGCGCCAGCCCCGGGACAGTCTCCTACAATGAGCAGTTCTTC. It encodes CASPGTVSYNEQFF. The chain combines TRBV10-1 with TRBJ2-1; 7 bases agree with TRBD1. V was pared by 8 bases and J by 0 bases, with 4 bases of the junction left unmatched. Germline CDR1 and CDR2: WNHNN and SYGVQD (reference sequence). The length of the CDR3 is 14 residues.

The rearrangement uses TRBV10-3 and TRBJ2-1; 8 bases agree with TRBD2. V trimming: 4 bases; J trimming: 10 bases; junction bases outside the gene matches: 9. CDR1 ENHRY and CDR2 SYGVKD come from the germline V gene. CDR3 length: 14 residues. The CDR3 region is CAISASGSLLEQFF. The CDR3 DNA follows: TGTGCCATCAGTGCCAGCGGGAGTCTTTTGGAGCAGTTCTTC.

The V call is TRBV4-2, the J call TRBJ1-1; 9 nucleotides line up with TRBD1. Trimming cost V 4 bases and J 4 bases; bases outside gene matches: 4. Germline V gene data show CDR1 as LGHNA and CDR2 as YNFKEQ. There are 14 residues in the CDR3. CDR3 loop: CASSPGTGTTEAFF. CDR3 in DNA: TGTGCCAGCAGCCCCGGGACAGGGACCACTGAAGCTTTCTTT.

This clone occurred once. This chain joins TRBV7-2 and TRBJ2-1, with 16 bases lining up with TRBD2. The CDR3 has 19 amino acids. Losses at the gene ends were 5 bases for V and 4 bases for J; bases not matched to a gene: 11. Germline CDR1 is SGHTA and CDR2 is FQGNSA. CDR3 region: CASSPGLAGGRNLYNEQFF. DNA of the CDR3: TGTGCCAGCAGCCCGGGACTAGCGGGAGGGCGAAACTTGTACAATGAGCAGTTCTTC.

The rearrangement links TRBV6-4 to TRBJ2-2; weak D call: TRBD1 (5 bases). Trimming pared 6 bases from V and 5 bases from J, leaving 13 bases between. Germline V lookup: CDR1 MRHNA, CDR2 SNTAGT. This CDR3 is 14 amino acids long. CDR3 nucleotide sequence: TGTGCCAGCAGAACAGGATTTGAAACCGGGGAGCTGTTTTTT. It specifies CASRTGFETGELFF.

This chain connects TRBV28 to TRBJ1-4, with 8 bases identical to TRBD1. After removal of 6 bases from V and 1 base from J, the junction contained 16 bases not matched to a gene. The germline V gene has CDR1 MDHEN and CDR2 SYDVKM. The CDR3 is 19 amino acids. In nucleotides, the CDR3 is TGTGCCAGCAGGACTACACCGGGACAGGCGGAAGAAACTAATGAAAAACTGTTTTTT. This translates into CASRTTPGQAEETNEKLFF.

The chain has TRBV10-3 and TRBJ2-7; TRBD2 matches at 12 bases. CDR1 and CDR2 from the germline V gene are ENHRY and SYGVKD. V shed 3 bases, J shed 4 bases, and the junction held 10 bases outside the gene matches. The CDR3 consists of 17 residues. The CDR3 spells CAISEGLAGGPGYEQYF. In DNA, the CDR3 is TGTGCCATCAGTGAAGGCCTAGCGGGAGGGCCGGGGTACGAGCAGTACTTC.